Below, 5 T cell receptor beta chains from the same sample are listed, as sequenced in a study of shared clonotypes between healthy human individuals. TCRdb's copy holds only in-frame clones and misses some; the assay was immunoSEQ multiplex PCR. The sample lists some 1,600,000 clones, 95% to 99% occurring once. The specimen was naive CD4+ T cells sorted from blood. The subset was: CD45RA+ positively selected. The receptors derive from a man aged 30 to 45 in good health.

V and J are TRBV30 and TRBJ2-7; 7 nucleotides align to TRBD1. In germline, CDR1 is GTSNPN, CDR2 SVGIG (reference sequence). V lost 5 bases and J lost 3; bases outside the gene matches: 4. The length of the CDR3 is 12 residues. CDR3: CAWVTGNYEQYF. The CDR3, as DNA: TGTGCCTGGGTGACAGGGAACTACGAGCAGTACTTC.

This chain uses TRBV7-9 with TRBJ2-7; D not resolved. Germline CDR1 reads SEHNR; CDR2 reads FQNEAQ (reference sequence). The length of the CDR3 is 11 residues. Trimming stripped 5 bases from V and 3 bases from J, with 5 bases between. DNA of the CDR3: TGTGCCAGCAGCGAAGGCTACGAGCAGTACTTC. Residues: CASSEGYEQYF.

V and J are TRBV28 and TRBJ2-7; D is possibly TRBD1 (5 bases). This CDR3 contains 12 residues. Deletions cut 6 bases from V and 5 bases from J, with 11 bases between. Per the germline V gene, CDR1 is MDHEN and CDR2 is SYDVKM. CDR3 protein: CASRPGYDEQYF. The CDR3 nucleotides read TGTGCCAGCAGACCAGGGTACGACGAGCAGTACTTC. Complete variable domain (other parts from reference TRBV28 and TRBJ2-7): DVKVTQSSRYLVKRTGEKVFLECVQDMDHENMFWYRQDPGLGLRLIYFSYDVKMKEKGDIPEGYSVSREKKERFSLILESASTNQTSMYLCASRPGYDEQYFGPGTRLTVT.

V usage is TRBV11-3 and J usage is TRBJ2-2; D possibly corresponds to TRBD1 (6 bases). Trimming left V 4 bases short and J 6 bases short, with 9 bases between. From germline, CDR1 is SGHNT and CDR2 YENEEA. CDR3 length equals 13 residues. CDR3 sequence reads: CASSSNRAGELFF. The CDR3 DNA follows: TGTGCCAGCAGCTCGAACAGGGCCGGGGAGCTGTTTTTT.

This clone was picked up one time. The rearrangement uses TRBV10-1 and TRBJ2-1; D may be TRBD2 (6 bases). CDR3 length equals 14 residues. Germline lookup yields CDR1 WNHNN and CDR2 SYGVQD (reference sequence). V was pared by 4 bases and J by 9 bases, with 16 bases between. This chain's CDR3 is CASSVGGMGVEQFF. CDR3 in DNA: TGCGCCAGCAGTGTGGGCGGGATGGGTGTTGAGCAGTTCTTC.